The text below deals with one T cell receptor (beta chain). At least ten counts were recorded for this clonotype. It has no known antigen specificity. Base qualities were left out, and no much larger clone turns up one base away. The library was produced with UMI-ligation and nested PCR. The beta constant-region primer consisted of an equimolar mixture of two oligonucleotides that together covered TRBC1 and TRBC2. A single-stranded oligonucleotide bearing the SP2 primer plus a 12-nucleotide UMI was ligated onto the 3' end of the cDNA by T4 RNA ligase 1. Four rounds of PCR were used to amplify ligated cDNA, with nested alpha and beta constant-region primers being used together with the SP2 primer. Incubation of the ligation reaction lasted 20-24 hours at 16 degrees C. PCR2 was typically run as a SYBR Green qPCR and stopped at a predetermined threshold to prevent over-amplification. All purifications after the first were performed with Agencourt AMPure XP magnetic beads. Libraries were quantified by Qubit and checked on a TapeStation, where a main peak was expected near 650 bp. Sequencing of the pooled libraries was done on an Illumina MiSeq using v2 2x251 paired-end kits, which typically yielded roughly 0.85-2 million reads per sample. Each sample library was pooled at around 4.1 nM, and roughly 5-8% PhiX was included to improve cluster recognition. The study's processing was this. FASTQ reads processed by Demultiplexor were assigned V and J genes by Decombinator through tag matching that tolerated a single base-pair mismatch. UMIs were used by Collapsinator to correct both sequencing errors and frequency errors arising from PCR heterogeneity. TCRs were translated and CDR3s were extracted from the conserved cysteine to the FGXG phenylalanine by CDR3Translator, with non-productive sequences being flagged. Gini, Shannon entropy and inverse Simpson indices were calculated on repertoires that had been subsampled to equal numbers of UMI-defined TCRs. Clonotype abundance distributions were fitted to a power law by maximum likelihood within the linear range. On one naive CD8 sample, the pipeline and MIGEC gave similar UMI counts, unique TCR numbers and clonal distributions. A set of several thousand CMV-associated CDR3 sequences, compiled from VDJdb and a published dataset, was used to search the repertoires. TCRdb reprocessing: public reads trimmed at Q25 with fastp, clones called with MiXCR, in-frame beta chains kept. Under each unique CDR3 protein, matching rows form one entry showing the most common genes and DNA. These V and J calls are TCRdb output, not the study's own analysis. Present in this sample are 70,000 to 95,000 distinct CDR3 sequences, roughly 7% of which were seen just once. Together, the top ten hold around 1.7% of the sample.

From the second PCR step on, the TCR alpha and beta chain libraries were amplified in separate reactions. Donor CMV status was determined by IFNgamma production from CD4+ T cells after overnight stimulation of fresh PBMCs with CMV viral lysate. Using Miltenyi beads, CD4 T cells were first positively selected, and CD8 T cells were then positively selected from the CD4-negative fraction. After staining for CD3, CD4, CD8, CD45RA, CD27 and a live/dead dye, cells were sorted on a BD Aria II into four subsets based on CD45RA and CD27. A few healthy volunteers provided blood, and the blood of each volunteer was split into CD4 and CD8 T cells and then into four differentiation subsets. Roughly 0.13 L of peripheral blood was collected from each donor, and PBMC were isolated by Ficoll-Paque PLUS density-gradient centrifugation. Sorted cells were lysed in RLT buffer, and RNA was extracted with a Qiagen RNeasy kit and stored at -80°C.

This specimen belongs to a study of naive and memory T cell subsets (dated by TCRdb to about 2017). In terms of the full investigation: The study applied an open-source, UMI-based TCR alpha and beta sequencing pipeline to sorted naive and memory peripheral blood T cell subsets. RNA was DNase-treated and reverse transcribed with TCR constant-region primers, mostly using SuperScript III. The functional CMV T cell responses agreed completely with IgG serology results.

Broader findings and caveats from the paper: The repertoire findings for the naive and memory subsets could not be validated, as no ground truth was available. The abundance of TCRs followed a power law with an exponent that differed between naive and memory subsets yet stayed consistent across the three individuals. In both CD4 and CD8 cells, going from naive through CM, EM and EMRA, the Gini index went up while Shannon and inverse Simpson diversity went down. Clonotypes were defined as single alpha or beta chain sequences, not paired alpha/beta receptors. RNA-based TCR counts may be affected by expression changes linked to T cell activation and differentiation. Once error correction was done, more than 85% of naive TCR sequences showed up just once, which made the naive abundance distributions much steeper than those of the memory subsets.

This sequence was found in a human donor in good health. The specimen was central memory CD4+ T cells from blood. In the paper's terms, the cell subset or site label means: central memory, CD45RA- CD27+.

The CDR3 loop reads CATSDSRAGLPQAFF. In nucleotides, the sequence is TGTGCCACCAGTGACTCCAGGGCAGGGCTTCCCCAAGCTTTCTTT. The chain couples TRBV24-1 to TRBJ1-1; TRBD1 is possibly the D segment (5 matching bases). CDR1 KGHDR and CDR2 SFDVKD were looked up in the germline V gene. The CDR3 sequence holds 15 residues, the cysteine and phenylalanine included. CDR3 DNA only is kept here, 45 bases in frame from base 1. The V end loses 4 bases and the J end loses 9 bases, and a stretch of 20 bases separates them.